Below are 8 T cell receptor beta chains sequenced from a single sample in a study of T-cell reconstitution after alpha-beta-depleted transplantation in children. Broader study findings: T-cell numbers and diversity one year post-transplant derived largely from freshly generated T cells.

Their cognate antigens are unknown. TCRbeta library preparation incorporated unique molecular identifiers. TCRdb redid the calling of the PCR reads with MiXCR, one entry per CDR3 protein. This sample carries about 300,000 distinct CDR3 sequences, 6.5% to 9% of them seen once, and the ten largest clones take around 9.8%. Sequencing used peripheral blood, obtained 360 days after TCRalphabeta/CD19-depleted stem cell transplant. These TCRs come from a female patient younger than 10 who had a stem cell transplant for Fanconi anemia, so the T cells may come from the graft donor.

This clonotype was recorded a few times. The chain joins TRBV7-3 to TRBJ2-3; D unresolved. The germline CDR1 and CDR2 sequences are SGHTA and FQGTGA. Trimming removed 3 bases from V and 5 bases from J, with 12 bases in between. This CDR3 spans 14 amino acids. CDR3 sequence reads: CASSFGPTGDTQYF. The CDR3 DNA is TGTGCCAGCAGCTTCGGCCCGACCGGAGATACGCAGTATTTT.

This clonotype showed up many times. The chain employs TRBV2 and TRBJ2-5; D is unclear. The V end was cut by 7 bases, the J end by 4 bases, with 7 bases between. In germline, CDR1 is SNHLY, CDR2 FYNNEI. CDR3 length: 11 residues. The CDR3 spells CASKYGETQYF. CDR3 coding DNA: TGTGCCAGCAAGTACGGAGAGACCCAGTACTTC.

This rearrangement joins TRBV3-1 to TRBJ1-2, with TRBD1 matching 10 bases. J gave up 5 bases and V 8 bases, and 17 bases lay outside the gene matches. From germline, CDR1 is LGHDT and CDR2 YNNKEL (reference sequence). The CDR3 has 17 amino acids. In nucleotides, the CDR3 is TGTGCCAGCTGCCCGGGACAGGGGCCCTTTATTTCGTATGGCTACACCTTC. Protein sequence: CASCPGQGPFISYGYTF.

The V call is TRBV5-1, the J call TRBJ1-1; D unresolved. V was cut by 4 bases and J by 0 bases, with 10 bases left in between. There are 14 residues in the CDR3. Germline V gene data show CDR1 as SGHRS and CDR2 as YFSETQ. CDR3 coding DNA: TGCGCCAGCAGCCTCTCTCACCTGAACACTGAAGCTTTCTTT. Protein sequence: CASSLSHLNTEAFF.

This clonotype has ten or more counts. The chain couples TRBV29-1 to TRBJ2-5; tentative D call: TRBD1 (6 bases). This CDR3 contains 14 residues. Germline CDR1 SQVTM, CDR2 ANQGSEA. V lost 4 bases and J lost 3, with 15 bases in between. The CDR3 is CSVAPGTKEETQYF. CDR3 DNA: TGCAGCGTTGCCCCCGGGACAAAGGAAGAGACCCAGTACTTC.

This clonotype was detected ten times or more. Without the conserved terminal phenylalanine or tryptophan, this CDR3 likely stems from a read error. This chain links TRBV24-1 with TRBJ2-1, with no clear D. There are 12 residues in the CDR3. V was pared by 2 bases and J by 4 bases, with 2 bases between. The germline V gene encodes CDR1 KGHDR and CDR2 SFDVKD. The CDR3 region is CATSDSYNEQFL. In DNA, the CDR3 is TGTGCCACCAGTGATTCTTACAATGAGCAGTTCCTC.

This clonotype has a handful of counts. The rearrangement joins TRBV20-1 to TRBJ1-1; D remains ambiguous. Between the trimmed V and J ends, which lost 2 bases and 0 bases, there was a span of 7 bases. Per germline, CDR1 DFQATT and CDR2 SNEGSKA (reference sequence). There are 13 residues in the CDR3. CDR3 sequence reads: CSARFRVNTEAFF. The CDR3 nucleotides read TGCAGTGCTAGATTTAGAGTGAACACTGAAGCTTTCTTT.

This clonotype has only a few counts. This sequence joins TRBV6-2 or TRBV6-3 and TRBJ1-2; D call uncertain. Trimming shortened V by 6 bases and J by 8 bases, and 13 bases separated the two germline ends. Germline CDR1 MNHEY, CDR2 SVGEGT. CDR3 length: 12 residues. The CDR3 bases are TGTGCCAGCAGATACCCGTCCGCGGGCTACACCTTC. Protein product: CASRYPSAGYTF.